This T cell receptor beta chain was recorded in a study of T cell changes during pregnancy in multiple sclerosis. The V end lost 5 bases, the J end lost 5 bases, and 12 bases lay between the germline ends. CDR3 length: 13 amino acids. Germline V gene data show CDR1 as SEHNR and CDR2 as FQNEAQ (reference sequence). Clones were read by immunoSEQ multiplex PCR, and TCRdb kept only the in-frame ones, dropping some. The table records fewer than 80,000 clones, roughly 90% of them present only once. The V call is TRBV7-9, the J call TRBJ1-2; a possible D gene is TRBD1 (6 bases). Sample: CD4+ T cells from peripheral blood mononuclear cells, taken in the third trimester of pregnancy. This clonotype was obtained from a female donor in good health, enrolled as a control in a pregnancy study. As DNA, the CDR3 is TGTGCCAGCAGCCAGGACAGCGTATATGGCTACACCTTC. It is translated as CASSQDSVYGYTF.